One sample yielded the 9 T cell receptor beta chains listed below, sequenced in a study of cytomegalovirus exposure and HLA in healthy donors (dated by TCRdb to about 2017). The protocol used for the library was the immunoSEQ multiplex PCR assay. A mixture of 60 forward primers for TCR Vbeta segments and 13 reverse primers for TCR Jbeta segments was used in the multiplex PCR. TCRdb took over this immuneACCESS table, retaining in-frame rearrangements with V and J assigned. Such tables are incomplete; in checked studies, under half of the missing clones stem from an unresolved V gene, and the remainder is unexplained. Counted in this sample were about 89,000 clones; approximately 71% of them appeared once. Of the sample, roughly 3.6% falls within the top ten clones. Sequences were obtained from PBMCs. The receptors come from a young man in good health and CMV-seronegative.

V gene TRBV18 combines with J gene TRBJ1-5; weak D call: TRBD1 (6 bases). The CDR3 spans 15 residues. Per the germline V gene, CDR1 is KGHSH and CDR2 is LQKENI. V was trimmed by 0 bases and J by 7 bases, leaving 13 bases between them. CDR3 in amino acids: CASSPPGRGSQPQHF. CDR3 nucleotides: TGTGCCAGCTCACCACCTGGCAGGGGATCCCAGCCCCAGCATTTT.

The chain joins TRBV2 to TRBJ1-1, with TRBD1 matching over 8 bases. From germline, CDR1 is SNHLY and CDR2 FYNNEI. The junction had 8 bases not matched to a gene; V was cut back by 8 bases and J by 3 bases. This CDR3 comprises 14 residues. CDR3: CASGSGQGYTEAFF. The DNA of the CDR3 is TGTGCCAGCGGGTCAGGACAGGGCTACACTGAAGCTTTCTTT.

This chain uses TRBV23-1 with TRBJ1-5, with 8 nucleotides matching TRBD1. TRBV23-1 is classed as an ORF, of uncertain function. The CDR3 is 13 residues long. The V segment lost 8 bases and the J segment 6 bases; nucleotides outside the gene matches: 6. CDR3 in amino acids: CASADREGQPQHF. The CDR3 DNA follows: TGCGCCAGCGCGGACAGGGAAGGTCAGCCCCAGCATTTT.

This chain joins TRBV6-4 and TRBJ1-6, with a weak D call TRBD1 (5 bases). Germline-derived CDR1 and CDR2 are MRHNA and SNTAGT. The CDR3 consists of 14 residues. CDR3 DNA sequence: TGTGGTACGACCAGGGCGTCCAATAATTCACCCCTCCACTTT. It translates to CGTTRASNNSPLHF.

The chain employs TRBV6-5 and TRBJ1-3; 7 bases are shared with TRBD1. J gave up 2 bases and V 2 bases, and 3 bases lay outside the gene matches. CDR3 length equals 15 residues. Germline-derived CDR1 and CDR2 are MNHEY and SVGAGI. The DNA of the CDR3 is TGTGCCAGCAGTTACGGGGGACAGACTGGAAACACCATATATTTT. Amino acid sequence: CASSYGGQTGNTIYF.

CDR3 sequence: CASSLTRSGRANSNEQFF. Here the CDR3 DNA reads TGTGCCAGTAGTCTAACCCGTAGCGGGAGAGCTAACTCCAATGAGCAGTTCTTC. The V call is TRBV19, the J call TRBJ2-1, with 9 bases lining up with TRBD2. Germline assignment: CDR1 LNHDA and CDR2 SQIVND (reference sequence). V lost 5 bases and J lost 6; bases outside the gene matches: 17. The CDR3 loop spans 18 amino acids. The variable domain in full, completed from reference TRBV19 and TRBJ2-1, reads DGGITQSPKYLFRKEGQNVTLSCEQNLNHDAMYWYRQDPGQGLRLIYYSQIVNDFQKGDIAEGYSVSREKKESFPLTVTSAQKNPTAFYLCASSLTRSGRANSNEQFFGPGTRLTVL.

The V gene is TRBV28, the J gene TRBJ1-2; 7 nucleotides align to TRBD1. This CDR3 is built from 12 residues. Germline V gives CDR1 MDHEN, CDR2 SYDVKM. The V gene end was trimmed by 6 bases and the J gene end by 9 bases; junction bases not matched to a gene: 7. Here the CDR3 reads CASSSGTESYTF. The CDR3 bases are TGTGCCAGCAGCTCCGGGACAGAGAGCTACACCTTC.

The rearrangement uses TRBV28 and TRBJ2-7; TRBD2 matches at 13 bases. The CDR3 has 16 residues. J lost 5 bases, V lost 3 bases, and 7 bases had no gene match. Germline lookup yields CDR1 MDHEN and CDR2 SYDVKM. The CDR3 region has the DNA TGTGCCAGCAGTTTGTTACTAGCGGGAGGGCCCCACGAGCAGTACTTC. Translating it yields CASSLLLAGGPHEQYF. The full variable domain, its missing parts supplied by reference TRBV28 and TRBJ2-7, is DVKVTQSSRYLVKRTGEKVFLECVQDMDHENMFWYRQDPGLGLRLIYFSYDVKMKEKGDIPEGYSVSREKKERFSLILESASTNQTSMYLCASSLLLAGGPHEQYFGPGTRLTVT.

Turning to this clone: A junction end diverges from the germline sequence, so it may reflect a read error. This chain links TRBV7-9 with TRBJ2-7, with 8 bases matching TRBD2. The CDR3 totals 15 residues. Germline V gives CDR1 SEHNR, CDR2 FQNEAQ (reference sequence). The CDR3, as DNA: TGTTCCAGCAGCTTAGTGGGGACTAGTACCTACGAGCAGTACTTC. Its translation is CSSSLVGTSTYEQYF.